Below are 6 T cell receptor beta chains sequenced from a single sample in a study of cytomegalovirus exposure and HLA in healthy donors (dated by TCRdb to about 2017). The library was prepared using the immunoSEQ multiplex PCR assay. The multiplex PCR relied on a mix of 60 forward primers for TCR Vbeta segments and 13 reverse primers for TCR Jbeta segments. Not all clones reach the TCRdb copy of this immuneACCESS table, which keeps in-frame sequences only. Checked studies attribute under half of the gap to unresolved V genes and leave the rest unexplained. The sample has some 190,000 clones on record, approximately 86% of them singletons. The ten largest account for roughly 0.33% of the sample. Sequenced material: PBMCs. The receptor source for this set is a woman in her 30s in good health and CMV-seronegative.

The V call is TRBV23-1, the J call TRBJ2-7, with D perhaps TRBD1 (5 bases). TRBV23-1 is labeled an ORF, and its function is uncertain. Between the trimmed V and J ends, which lost 4 bases and 0 bases, there was a span of 10 bases. The CDR3 runs 14 residues. This CDR3 is CASSRGRNSYEQYF. The DNA for the CDR3 is TGCGCCAGCAGTCGGGGCAGGAACTCCTACGAGCAGTACTTC.

This chain links TRBV19 with TRBJ2-5, with D possibly being TRBD1 (5 bases). V was cut by 2 bases and J by 5 bases, with 12 bases left in between. The CDR3 length is 14 residues. CDR1 is LNHDA, CDR2 SQIVND, per germline (reference sequence). The CDR3 DNA reads as TGTGCCAGTAGTATACCAGGGTATTTGGAGACCCAGTACTTC. Protein product: CASSIPGYLETQYF.

The genes are TRBV4-1 and TRBJ2-2, with D perhaps TRBD2 (6 bases). With 3 bases removed from V and 3 bases from J, the gap between germline ends came to 8 bases. The CDR3 is made up of 14 amino acids. Germline assignment: CDR1 MGHRA and CDR2 YSYEKL. CDR3 protein: CASSQGLYTGELFF. The DNA of the CDR3 is TGCGCCAGCAGCCAGGGACTTTACACCGGGGAGCTGTTTTTT.

The V call is TRBV4-1, the J call TRBJ2-1; TRBD1 matches at 9 bases. Germline V gene lookup returns CDR1 MGHRA and CDR2 YSYEKL. CDR3 size: 15 residues. V lost 6 bases and J lost 4; bases outside the gene matches: 7. The CDR3 reads CASSHNRGQYNEQFF. CDR3 DNA: TGCGCCAGCAGTCATAACAGGGGGCAATACAATGAGCAGTTCTTC.

V usage is TRBV6-1 and J usage is TRBJ2-1; no firm D call. With 0 bases removed from V and 1 base from J, the gap between germline ends came to 13 bases. The length of the CDR3 is 17 residues. The germline V gene encodes CDR1 MNHNS and CDR2 SASEGT. CDR3 protein: CASSEAWSQFSYNEQFF. The CDR3 DNA reads as TGTGCCAGCAGTGAAGCTTGGTCCCAGTTTTCCTACAATGAGCAGTTCTTC.

This chain links TRBV27 with TRBJ1-2, with 8 nucleotides matching TRBD1. V lost 6 bases to trimming and J lost 8 bases; unmatched junction nucleotides: 5. This CDR3 is 12 amino acids long. Germline values: CDR1 MNHEY, CDR2 SMNVEV (reference sequence). CDR3 sequence: CASSSTGAGYTF. Written as DNA, the CDR3 is TGTGCCAGCAGCTCGACAGGGGCGGGCTACACCTTC.